This T cell receptor (beta chain) emerged from a study of blood T cell repertoires in COVID-19. Overall study context: COVID-19 samples from acute and convalescent phases originated in the United States, Italy and Spain. From T cells, B-cell-depleted T cells, or PBMCs came the material, which was cDNA or gDNA.

Study processing details: Counts of nucleated cells, estimated from reference gene primer amplification, were obtained. Clones were read by immunoSEQ multiplex PCR, and TCRdb kept only the in-frame ones, dropping some. From that table come the V and J calls and clone size; the DNA was used to work out D and trimming. This table holds 250,000 to 300,000 clones, around 90% found once. V lost 6 bases to trimming and J lost 10 bases; unmatched junction nucleotides: 8. This CDR3 is 14 amino acids long. Germline V gives CDR1 MNHEY, CDR2 SVGAGI. The gene calls are TRBV6-5 and TRBJ1-6, with 8 bases lining up with TRBD1. The sequencing input was peripheral blood. This sequence originates from a woman aged 45-65 years who had recovered from COVID-19. CDR3 bases: TGTGCCAGCAGCCCCGGACAGGGTATGTCACCCCTCCACTTT. It yields the protein CASSPGQGMSPLHF.